The 8 T cell receptor beta chains reported below all come from one sample, sequenced in a study of Ad26.COV2.S vaccination and SARS-CoV-2 variants. Treatment specified: about 20 received Ad26.COV2.S at low or high dose, single or two shots; about five received placebo; per-sample allocation not given. Sampling occurred on day 63 after the first vaccine or placebo injection. Libraries were prepared by immunoSEQ multiplex PCR; TCRdb keeps only in-frame clonotypes and omits some of them. The data show hundreds of thousands of clones, 86% seen once. Specimen: peripheral blood, collected in a trial of Ad26.COV2.S vaccine versus placebo. The receptors derive from a person between 18 and 60 years old who received the Ad26.COV2.S COVID-19 vaccine or a placebo.

The chain is built from TRBV6-5 and TRBJ1-1; no reliable D call. V lost 7 bases and J 6 bases, leaving 9 bases between the germline ends. This CDR3 region has 11 residues. Germline V CDR1 and CDR2: MNHEY, SVGAGI. CDR3 coding DNA: TGTGCCAGCATAAACAGCGCTGAAGCTTTCTTT. This encodes CASINSAEAFF.

This chain uses TRBV7-2 with TRBJ1-1; D gene ambiguous. This CDR3 region has 13 residues. V lost 3 bases and J lost 7, with 12 bases in between. Germline CDR1 and CDR2: SGHTA and FQGNSA. In DNA form, the CDR3 reads TGTGCCAGCAGCTTTGCACAGCGAAATGAAGCTTTCTTT. Its translation is CASSFAQRNEAFF.

The J gene is TRBJ2-7, the V gene TRBV20-1; either TRBD1 or TRBD2 may supply D (5 bases each). The CDR3 length is 12 residues. CDR1 and CDR2 (germline): DFQATT, SNEGSKA (reference sequence). Trimming cost V 3 bases and J 6 bases, with 12 bases left between them. The CDR3 sequence: CSASTGRLEQYF. Here the CDR3 DNA reads TGCAGTGCTAGTACGGGACGCCTCGAGCAGTACTTC.

V gene TRBV28 combines with J gene TRBJ1-1; D perhaps matches TRBD1 (6 bases). This CDR3 is built from 16 residues. V lost 6 bases to trimming and J lost 3 bases, with 20 bases between them. Germline V gives CDR1 MDHEN, CDR2 SYDVKM. CDR3 nucleotides: TGTGCCAGCAGAAATCGCGGGGGGCGTGGGGACACTGAAGCTTTCTTT. Translating it yields CASRNRGGRGDTEAFF.

The chain combines TRBV4-3 with TRBJ2-5, with TRBD1 matching 10 bases. The germline V gene has CDR1 LGHNA and CDR2 YSLEER. This CDR3 comprises 16 residues. Trimming took 5 bases from V and 3 from J; bases not matched to a gene: 9. CDR3 coding DNA: TGCGCCAGCAGCTCTTCTACCGGGACAGGGGAAGAGACCCAGTACTTC. It specifies CASSSSTGTGEETQYF.

The J gene is TRBJ2-4, the V gene TRBV7-2; TRBD2 aligns across 7 bases. Per the germline V gene, CDR1 is SGHTA and CDR2 is FQGNSA. Trimming removed 3 bases from V and 2 bases from J; junction bases left unmatched: 4. The CDR3 is 15 amino acids. The CDR3 bases are TGTGCCAGCAGCTTTCCGCGGGAGTCCAAAAACATTCAGTACTTC. Residues: CASSFPRESKNIQYF. Combining the CDR3 with reference TRBV7-2 and TRBJ2-4 gives the whole variable domain GAGVSQSPSNKVTEKGKDVELRCDPISGHTALYWYRQSLGQGLEFLIYFQGNSAPDKSGLPSDRFSAERTGGSVSTLTIQRTQQEDSAVYLCASSFPRESKNIQYFGAGTRLSVL.

The chain couples TRBV13 to TRBJ2-7; weak D call: TRBD1 (6 bases). The CDR3 is made up of 13 amino acids. Trimming removed 1 base from V and 3 bases from J, with 7 bases in between. Germline V CDR1 and CDR2: PRHDT, FYEKMQ (reference sequence). The CDR3 DNA reads TGTGCCAGCAGCTTAGAGGGGGTCTACGAGCAGTACTTC. Translating it yields CASSLEGVYEQYF.

CDR3 coding DNA: TGTGCCAGCAGCTTGGACTTTGGGGTTAACTATGGCTACACCTTC. It is translated as CASSLDFGVNYGYTF. V and J are TRBV5-6 and TRBJ1-2; D ambiguous. The V end lost 0 bases, the J end lost 1 base, and 10 bases lay between the germline ends. This CDR3 is built from 15 residues. In germline, CDR1 is SGHDT, CDR2 YYEEEE.